This T cell receptor beta chain came from a study of CD8 T cell repertoires and HIV-1 epitope variants. The overall study: Epitopes were three Gag families plus Nef HW9 and YT9. An approximately eleven-day culture received IL-2, IL-7 and IL-15 on days 3 and 7.

Of note for this clone: Its matching antigen is unknown.

The CDR3 consists of 12 residues. Trimming cost V 0 bases and J 8 bases, with 7 bases left between them. Germline V gene lookup returns CDR1 SGHRS and CDR2 YFSETQ. The method was immunoSEQ multiplex PCR; TCRdb's version includes in-frame clones alone and lacks a portion of them. The repertoire consists of under 100,000 clones, with roughly 81% occurring once and the leading ten covering roughly 26%. General observations from the study: Most of the nine antigen-specific clonotypes appeared cross-reactive to autologous or escape variants.

The sequence was obtained from a male donor with HIV. Sequencing input: uncultured baseline CD8+ T cells from peripheral blood mononuclear cells (PBMCs). J is TRBJ2-3 and V is TRBV5-1; perhaps D is TRBD1 or TRBD2 (5 bases each). In DNA form, the CDR3 reads TGCGCCAGCAGCTTGGCAGGGAGTACGCAGTATTTT. It specifies CASSLAGSTQYF.